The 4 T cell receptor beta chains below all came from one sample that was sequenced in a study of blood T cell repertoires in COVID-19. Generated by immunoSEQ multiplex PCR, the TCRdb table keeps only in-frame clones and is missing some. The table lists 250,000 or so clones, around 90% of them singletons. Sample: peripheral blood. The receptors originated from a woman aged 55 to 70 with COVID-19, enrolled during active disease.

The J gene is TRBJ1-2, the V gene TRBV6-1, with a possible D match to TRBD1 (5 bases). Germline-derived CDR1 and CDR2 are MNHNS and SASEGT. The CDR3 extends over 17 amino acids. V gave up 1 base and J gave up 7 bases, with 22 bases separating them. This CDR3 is CASSEERAGGRRRGYTF. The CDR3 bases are TGTGCCAGCAGTGAAGAAAGGGCTGGGGGGAGGCGGCGTGGCTACACCTTC.

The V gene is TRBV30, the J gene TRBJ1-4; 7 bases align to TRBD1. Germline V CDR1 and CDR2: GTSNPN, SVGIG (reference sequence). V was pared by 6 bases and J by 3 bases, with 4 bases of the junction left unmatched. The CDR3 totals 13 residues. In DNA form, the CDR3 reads TGTGCCTGTGAGGGGGCACCTAATGAAAAACTGTTTTTT. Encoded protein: CACEGAPNEKLFF. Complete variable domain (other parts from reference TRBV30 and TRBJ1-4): SQTIHQWPATLVQPVGSPLSLECTVEGTSNPNLYWYRQAAGRGLQLLFYSVGIGQISSEVPQNLSASRPQDRQFILSSKKLLLSDSGFYLCACEGAPNEKLFFGSGTQLSVL.

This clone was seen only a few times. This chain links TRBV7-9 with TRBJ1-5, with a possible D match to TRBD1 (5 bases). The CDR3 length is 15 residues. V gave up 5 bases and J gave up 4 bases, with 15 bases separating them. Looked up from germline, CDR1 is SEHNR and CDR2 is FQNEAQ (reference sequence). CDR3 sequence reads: CASSPRGGENQPQHF. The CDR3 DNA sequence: TGTGCCAGCAGCCCCCGGGGAGGGGAAAATCAGCCCCAGCATTTT.

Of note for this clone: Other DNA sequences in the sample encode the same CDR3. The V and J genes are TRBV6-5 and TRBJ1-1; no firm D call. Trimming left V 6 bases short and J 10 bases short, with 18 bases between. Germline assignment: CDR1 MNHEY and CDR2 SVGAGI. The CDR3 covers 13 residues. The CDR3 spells CASSKAPGTGAFF. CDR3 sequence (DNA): TGTGCCAGCAGCAAAGCCCCAGGTACCGGAGCTTTCTTT.